Shown below are 19 T cell receptor beta chains from a single sample sequenced in a study of blood T cell repertoires in COVID-19. Assay: immunoSEQ multiplex PCR; the TCRdb copy retains only in-frame clones and omits some. This sample has 55,000 to 90,000 clones, with around 90% found just once. The sample was peripheral blood. The receptors stem from a human donor with active COVID-19. The donor label of this sample is uncertain.

The J gene is TRBJ1-1, the V gene TRBV5-6; a weak D match, TRBD1 (6 bases). Trimming pared 5 bases from V and 0 bases from J, leaving 14 bases between. Germline values: CDR1 SGHDT, CDR2 YYEEEE. The CDR3 consists of 15 residues. Here the CDR3 reads CASSPGHRVNTEAFF. DNA of the CDR3: TGTGCCAGCAGTCCGGGACACCGAGTGAACACTGAAGCTTTCTTT.

This chain connects TRBV28 to TRBJ2-1; 8 bases line up with TRBD2. Germline loops: CDR1 MDHEN, CDR2 SYDVKM. CDR3 length: 16 amino acids. Losses at the gene ends were 5 bases for V and 7 bases for J; bases not matched to a gene: 13. The CDR3 reads CASSPMFREGLNEQFF. The CDR3 DNA is TGTGCCAGCAGTCCGATGTTTCGGGAGGGCCTAAATGAGCAGTTCTTC.

This chain connects TRBV7-8 to TRBJ2-7; TRBD2 agrees at 8 bases. The CDR3 spans 15 residues. The germline gives CDR1 SGHVS, CDR2 FQNEAQ. The trim removed 5 bases at V and 2 bases at J, leaving 8 bases unmatched. CDR3 region: CASSEVVAGPYEQYF. The CDR3 DNA reads as TGTGCCAGCAGCGAGGTGGTAGCGGGACCCTACGAGCAGTACTTC.

The rearrangement joins TRBV14 to TRBJ2-7; D unclear. V was shortened by 0 bases and J by 5 bases, with 14 bases between the two germline ends. The germline CDR1 and CDR2 sequences are SGHDN and FVKESK. This CDR3 comprises 15 residues. In DNA, the CDR3 is TGTGCCAGCAGCCAAGATTTCGACACGCTCCACGAGCAGTACTTC. Its translation is CASSQDFDTLHEQYF.

CDR3 DNA: TGTGCCAGCAGCCAAGTATCCAGCGGGAGCTTAGAGACCCAGTACTTC. This encodes CASSQVSSGSLETQYF. The chain uses TRBV4-2 and TRBJ2-5; 8 nucleotides align to TRBD2. V shed 1 base and J 4 bases; nucleotides not matched to a gene: 8. The CDR3 sequence is 16 residues long. In germline, CDR1 is LGHNA, CDR2 YNFKEQ.

V usage is TRBV5-1 and J usage is TRBJ2-5; the match to TRBD2 covers 13 bases. In germline, CDR1 is SGHRS, CDR2 YFSETQ. The CDR3 has 16 amino acids. Germline trimming cut 4 bases from V and 1 base from J; bases unmatched to any gene: 4. CDR3 bases: TGCGCCAGCAGCGGAGGGACTAGCGGGACCCAAGAGACCCAGTACTTC. Its protein is CASSGGTSGTQETQYF.

Remarks on this clone: One end of the junction fails to match germline, which may point to a read error. The rearrangement joins TRBV15 to TRBJ2-7; 13 nucleotides match TRBD2. The CDR3 consists of 15 residues. The germline V gene encodes CDR1 LNHNV and CDR2 YYDKDF (reference sequence). CDR3 nucleotides: TGTGCCACCAGCCCACGACTAGCGGGAGGTAGCGAGCAGCACTTC. This codes for CATSPRLAGGSEQHF.

The chain has TRBV7-9 and TRBJ2-3; possibly TRBD2 for D (5 bases). Germline CDR1 SEHNR, CDR2 FQNEAQ (reference sequence). CDR3 length equals 14 residues. Trimming left V 7 bases short and J 0 bases short, with 11 bases between. The CDR3 nucleotides read TGTGCCAGCACCCTAGAGGGTAGCACAGATACGCAGTATTTT. This translates into CASTLEGSTDTQYF.

The chain uses TRBV12-2 and TRBJ2-7; the D segment call TRBD2 is taken from the table without a DNA check. TRBV12-2 is marked as a pseudogene. This CDR3 is built from 15 residues. The CDR3, as DNA: TGTGCAAGTCGCACACTAGCGGGAGGGGCCTACGAGCAGTACTTC. Translating it yields CASRTLAGGAYEQYF.

The rearrangement links TRBV7-9 to TRBJ2-7; weak D call: TRBD1 (6 bases). Per the germline V gene, CDR1 is SEHNR and CDR2 is FQNEAQ (reference sequence). The V gene lost 1 base and the J gene lost 1 base, with 8 bases spanning the gap. CDR3 length equals 14 residues. CDR3 coding DNA: TGTGCCAGCAGCTTAGAGGGACATTCCTACGAGCAGTACTTC. Its translation: CASSLEGHSYEQYF.

V usage is TRBV19 and J usage is TRBJ2-5, with 8 positions matching TRBD2. This CDR3 is 14 amino acids long. The germline gives CDR1 LNHDA, CDR2 SQIVND (reference sequence). V lost 8 bases and J lost 1; bases outside the gene matches: 6. In DNA, the CDR3 is TGTGCCAGTTCGGGGGGGGCCCTCCAAGAGACCCAGTACTTC. It codes for CASSGGALQETQYF.

The chain is built from TRBV5-1 and TRBJ1-4, with 10 nucleotides matching TRBD1. The CDR3 is 15 residues long. J gave up 7 bases and V 4 bases, and 7 bases lay outside the gene matches. The V gene's germline CDR1 is SGHRS and CDR2 YFSETQ. The CDR3 nucleotides are TGCGCCAGCAGCACGACAGGGGGCGGAATTGAAAAACTGTTTTTT. This codes for CASSTTGGGIEKLFF.

The chain carries TRBV24-1 and TRBJ2-5, with D possibly TRBD1 on 5 matching bases. The CDR3 is 14 amino acids. The V and J ends lost 3 bases and 2 bases respectively, with 9 bases between them. Germline CDR1 is KGHDR and CDR2 is SFDVKD. Here the CDR3 DNA reads TGTGCCACCAGTGATCGCCAGGGTCAAGAGACCCAGTACTTC. Its translation: CATSDRQGQETQYF.

This chain links TRBV7-3 with TRBJ1-1; TRBD1 agrees at 7 bases. Per the germline V gene, CDR1 is SGHTA and CDR2 is FQGTGA. The CDR3 length is 17 residues. Unmatched junction bases numbered 21, after V lost 5 bases and J lost 9 bases. The CDR3 here is CASSLQPGQPILTKAFF. The CDR3 nucleotides are TGTGCCAGCAGCCTACAACCGGGACAGCCGATACTCACCAAAGCTTTCTTT.

V is TRBV5-4 and J is TRBJ2-1; 10 bases map to TRBD2. The germline V gene encodes CDR1 SGHNT and CDR2 YYREEE (reference sequence). V shed 0 bases, J shed 5 bases, and the junction held 5 bases outside the gene matches. There are 16 residues in the CDR3. The CDR3 reads CASSLALLAGNNEQFF. The CDR3 DNA sequence: TGTGCCAGCAGCTTGGCCCTACTAGCGGGAAACAATGAGCAGTTCTTC.

This clone has just one count. The chain employs TRBV9 and TRBJ1-2; D is unresolved. CDR3 size: 13 residues. Trimming removed 0 bases from V and 6 bases from J, with 9 bases in between. Germline V gene sequence: CDR1 SGDLS, CDR2 YYNGEE. CDR3 nucleotides: TGTGCCAGCAGCGTAGATGGGAGAGATGGCTACACCTTC. It yields the protein CASSVDGRDGYTF.

This clone was seen once. This CDR3 reads CASSVAGGIQETQYF. The CDR3 DNA reads as TGTGCCAGCAGCGTGGCGGGAGGTATCCAAGAGACCCAGTACTTC. The chain joins TRBV9 to TRBJ2-5, with 8 bases matching TRBD2. The CDR3 extends over 15 amino acids. After removal of 2 bases from V and 1 base from J, the junction contained 4 bases not matched to a gene. The germline gives CDR1 SGDLS, CDR2 YYNGEE.

The J gene is TRBJ2-1, the V gene TRBV29-1; TRBD2 aligns across 7 bases. After removal of 6 bases from V and 7 bases from J, the junction contained 12 bases not matched to a gene. The CDR3 extends over 14 amino acids. Germline V gene data show CDR1 as SQVTM and CDR2 as ANQGSEA. CDR3 DNA: TGCAGCGTGGGACCCGTACTAGCGAGTAATGAGCAGTTCTTC. Protein sequence: CSVGPVLASNEQFF.

The genes are TRBV6-6 and TRBJ2-1, with 7 bases fitting TRBD2. CDR3 length: 14 amino acids. Germline-derived CDR1 and CDR2 are MNHNY and SVGAGI (reference sequence). Trimming at V came to 6 bases and at J to 5 bases, leaving 7 bases not matched to a gene. CDR3 amino acids: CASRSGGIDNEQFF. CDR3 DNA sequence: TGTGCCAGCAGGTCGGGGGGAATCGACAATGAGCAGTTCTTC.